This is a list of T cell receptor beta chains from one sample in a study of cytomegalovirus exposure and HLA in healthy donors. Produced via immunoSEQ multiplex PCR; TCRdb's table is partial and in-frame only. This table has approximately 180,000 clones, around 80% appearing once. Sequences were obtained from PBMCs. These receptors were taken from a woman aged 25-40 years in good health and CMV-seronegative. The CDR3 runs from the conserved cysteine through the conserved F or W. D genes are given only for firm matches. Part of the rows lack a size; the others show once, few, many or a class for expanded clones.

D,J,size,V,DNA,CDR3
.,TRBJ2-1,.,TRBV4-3,TGCGCCAGCAGCCAAGATTTGGGCAGGGTCAATGAGCAGTTCTTC,CASSQDLGRVNEQFF
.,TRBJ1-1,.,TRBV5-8,TGTGCCAGCAGCTTGGGTAGTATGAACACTGAAGCTTTCTTT,CASSLGSMNTEAFF
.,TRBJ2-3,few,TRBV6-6,TGTGCCAGCAGCAGACAGGCACGCACAGATACGCAGTATTTT,CASSRQARTDTQYF
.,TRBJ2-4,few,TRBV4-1,TGCGCCAGCAGCCAAGAACCCGGGGAAACCAAAAACATTCAGTACTTC,CASSQEPGETKNIQYF
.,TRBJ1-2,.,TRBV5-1,TGCGCCAGCAGCTCCACGTATCAGGGGTACTATGGCTACACCTTC,CASSSTYQGYYGYTF
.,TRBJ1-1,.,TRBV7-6,TGTGCCAGCAGCTACACGGGGGGCACTGAAGCTTTCTTT,CASSYTGGTEAFF
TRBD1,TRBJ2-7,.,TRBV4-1,TGCGCCAGCAGCCAAGAGACAGGGTTCTACGAGCAGTACTTC,CASSQETGFYEQYF
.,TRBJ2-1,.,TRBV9,TGTGCCAGCAGCGTAGATTCTCGGGAGCGTCGCTATGAGCAGTTCTTC,CASSVDSRERRYEQFF
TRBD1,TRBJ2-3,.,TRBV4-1,TGCGCCAGCAGCCAAACATCGGGACAGGGGTACGCAGATACGCAGTATTTT,CASSQTSGQGYADTQYF
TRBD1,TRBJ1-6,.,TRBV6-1,TGTGCCAGCAGTGAAGAGGCGACAGGGTATTCACCCCTCCACTTT,CASSEEATGYSPLHF
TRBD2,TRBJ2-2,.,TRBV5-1,TGCGCCAGCAGCTTGAGCCTAGCGGGGCAGCCCACCGGGGAGCTGTTTTTT,CASSLSLAGQPTGELFF
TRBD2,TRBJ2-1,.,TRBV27,TGTGCCAGCAGTGCCCGATGGACTAGCGGGAGACTATACAATGAGCAGTTCTTC,CASSARWTSGRLYNEQFF
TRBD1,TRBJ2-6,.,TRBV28,TGTGCCAGCAGTTTCCACGGCAGAACAGGGGGCTTTGGGGCCAACGTCCTGACTTTC,CASSFHGRTGGFGANVLTF
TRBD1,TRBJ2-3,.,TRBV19,TGTGCCAGTAGTATAGGGGTTGACAGGGACACAGATACGCAGTATTTT,CASSIGVDRDTDTQYF
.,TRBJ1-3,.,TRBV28,TGTGCCAGCATTCGTGCGGGGGGTCTTATATATTTT,CASIRAGGLIYF
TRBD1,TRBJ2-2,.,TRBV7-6,TGTGCCAGCAGCCCTCGGACAGGGCCCGGGGAGCTGTTTTTT,CASSPRTGPGELFF
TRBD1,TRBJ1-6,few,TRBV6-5,TGTGCCAGCAGGCCCCGGGACAGGGACAGCTCACCCCTCCACTTT,CASRPRDRDSSPLHF
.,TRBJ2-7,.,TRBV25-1,TGTGCCAGCAGTGTCTCGGGTTCAAGCTCCTACGAGCAGTACTTC,CASSVSGSSSYEQYF
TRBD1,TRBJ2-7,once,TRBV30,TGTGCCTGGAGTGGGGACAGGGCCAGCCCCTACGAGCAGTACTTC,CAWSGDRASPYEQYF
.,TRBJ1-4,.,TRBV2,TGTGCCAGCATGCCCCGTCCCCAGGCAACTAATGAAAAACTGTTTTTT,CASMPRPQATNEKLFF
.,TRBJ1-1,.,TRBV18,TGTGCCAGCTCAGAGGGACAGAACACTGAAGCTTTCTTT,CASSEGQNTEAFF
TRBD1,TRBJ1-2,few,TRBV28,TGTGCCAGCAGTTCATCGACAGGGATCTTCAACTATGGCTACACCTTC,CASSSSTGIFNYGYTF
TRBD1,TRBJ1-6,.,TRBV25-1,TGTGCCAGCAGTGACGGACAGGGTCGAAATTCACCCCTCCACTTT,CASSDGQGRNSPLHF
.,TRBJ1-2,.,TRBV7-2,TGTGCCAGCAGCTTGAAAGGGGACTATGGCTACACCTTC,CASSLKGDYGYTF
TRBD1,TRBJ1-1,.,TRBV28,TGTGCCAGCAGTTTCAGGGGGACTGAAGCTTTCTTT,CASSFRGTEAFF
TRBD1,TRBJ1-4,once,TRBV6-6,TGTGCCAGCAAGGGACAGGGAGTTGAAAAACTGTTTTTT,CASKGQGVEKLFF
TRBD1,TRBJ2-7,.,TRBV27,TGTGCCAGCAGCCAGACAGGGAGCTCCTACGAGCAGTACTTC,CASSQTGSSYEQYF
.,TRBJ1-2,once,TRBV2,TGTGCCAGCAGGGCGGAGGGGTTGAGCTATGGCTACACCTTC,CASRAEGLSYGYTF
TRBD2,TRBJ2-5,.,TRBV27,TGTGCCAGCAGCCGGACGCCAGCGGGAGGGCGGGAGACCCAGTACTTC,CASSRTPAGGRETQYF
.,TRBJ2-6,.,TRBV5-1,TGCGCCAGCAGCTTAGGGGACTCTGGGGCCAACGTCCTGACTTTC,CASSLGDSGANVLTF
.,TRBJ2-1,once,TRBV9,TGTGCCAGCAGCGTGGACATGGAGAATGAGCAGTTCTTC,CASSVDMENEQFF
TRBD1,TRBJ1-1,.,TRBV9,TGTGCCAGCAGCGTAGCCCCGGGACAGGAGACTGAAGCTTTCTTT,CASSVAPGQETEAFF
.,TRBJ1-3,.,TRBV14,TGTGCCAGCAGCCCCGACCGCGGCTCTGGAAACACCATATATTTT,CASSPDRGSGNTIYF
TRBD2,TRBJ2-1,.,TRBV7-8,TGTGCCAGCAGCCAGAGGGGACTAGCTGTTTACAATGAGCAGTTCTTC,CASSQRGLAVYNEQFF
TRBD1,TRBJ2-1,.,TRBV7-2,TGTGCCAGCAGCTTAGCTCGGACAGGCTACAATGAGCAGTTCTTC,CASSLARTGYNEQFF
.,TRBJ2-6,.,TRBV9,TGTGCCAGCAGCGTAGGACACTCCTCTGGGGCCAACGTCCTGACTTTC,CASSVGHSSGANVLTF
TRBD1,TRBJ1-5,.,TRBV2,TGTGCCAGCAGTGGAACCGGGACAGGGGCTCAGCCCCAGCATTTT,CASSGTGTGAQPQHF
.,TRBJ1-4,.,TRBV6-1,TGTGCCAGCAGAGACGGGACACTTGAAAAACTGTTTTTT,CASRDGTLEKLFF
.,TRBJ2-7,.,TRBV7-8,TGTGCCAGCAGCTTACAGTTGAGCGGAACCTACGAGCAGTACTTC,CASSLQLSGTYEQYF
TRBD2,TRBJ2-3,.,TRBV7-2,TGTGCCAGCAGCTTATTGACTAGCGGGGGGGGCAGCACAGATACGCAGTATTTT,CASSLLTSGGGSTDTQYF
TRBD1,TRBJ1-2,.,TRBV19,TGTGCAACCCGGACAGGGAACTATGGCTACACCTTC,CATRTGNYGYTF
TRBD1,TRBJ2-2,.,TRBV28,TGTGCCAGCAGGGAGACAGGGGGCCTCGGGGAGCTGTTTTTT,CASRETGGLGELFF
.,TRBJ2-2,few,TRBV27,TGTGCCAGCAGTTTATTCGGGACTCGTGAATACACCGGGGAGCTGTTTTTT,CASSLFGTREYTGELFF
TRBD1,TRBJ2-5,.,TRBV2,TGTGCCAGCATCGGGGACAGCCCACCGCTTTACTTC,CASIGDSPPLYF
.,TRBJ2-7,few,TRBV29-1,TGCAGCGTTGTTGGGGGCCCCGAGCAGTACTTC,CSVVGGPEQYF
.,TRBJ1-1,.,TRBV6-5,TGTGCCAGTAGGACCCTGACAGGCAACACTGAAGCTTTCTTT,CASRTLTGNTEAFF
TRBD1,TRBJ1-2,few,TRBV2,TGTGCCGATTACAATACAGGGGGCCGCAACTATGGCTACACCTTC,CADYNTGGRNYGYTF
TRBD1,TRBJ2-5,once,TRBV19,TGTGCCAGTAGTCGACTTCCCGGGACAGGGGCTATGGAGACCCAGTACTTC,CASSRLPGTGAMETQYF
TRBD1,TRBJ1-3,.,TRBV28,TGTGCCAGCAAGGGGACGGGACAGGGCTATGGAAACACCATATATTTT,CASKGTGQGYGNTIYF
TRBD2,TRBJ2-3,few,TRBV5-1,TGCGCCAGCCAGTCGGGGCCTAGCGGGGGAACCAGCACAGATACGCAGTATTTT,CASQSGPSGGTSTDTQYF
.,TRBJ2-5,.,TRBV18,TGTGCCAGCTCACCCGGGGATAAGGAGACCCAGTACTTC,CASSPGDKETQYF
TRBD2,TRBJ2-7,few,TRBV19,TGTGCCAGTAGTTCTAGCGGGGTCGTCCACGAGCAGTACTTC,CASSSSGVVHEQYF
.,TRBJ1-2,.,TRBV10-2,TGCGCCAGCACAGGGGATACCTATGGCTACACCTTC,CASTGDTYGYTF